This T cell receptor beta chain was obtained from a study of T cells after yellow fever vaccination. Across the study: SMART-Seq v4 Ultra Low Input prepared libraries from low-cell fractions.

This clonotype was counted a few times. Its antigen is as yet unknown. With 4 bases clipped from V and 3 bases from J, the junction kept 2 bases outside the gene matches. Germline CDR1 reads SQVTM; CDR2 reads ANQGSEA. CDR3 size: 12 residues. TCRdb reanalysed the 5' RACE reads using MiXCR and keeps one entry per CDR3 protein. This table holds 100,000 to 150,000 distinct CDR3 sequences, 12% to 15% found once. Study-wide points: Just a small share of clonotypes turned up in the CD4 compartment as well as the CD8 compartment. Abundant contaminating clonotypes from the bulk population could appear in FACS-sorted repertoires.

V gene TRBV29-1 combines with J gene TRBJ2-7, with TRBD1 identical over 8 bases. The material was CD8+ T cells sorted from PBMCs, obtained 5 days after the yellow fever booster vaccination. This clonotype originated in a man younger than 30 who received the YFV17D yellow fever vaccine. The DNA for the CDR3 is TGCAGCGTTGCTGACAGGGGCTACGAGCAGTACTTC. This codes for CSVADRGYEQYF.